At least ten counts were recorded for the clone carrying this T cell receptor (beta chain). Its antigen is unidentified. The donors formed part of the approximately 120-subject validation cohort, distinct from the approximately 630-subject first cohort. V lost 3 bases to trimming and J lost 1 base; unmatched junction nucleotides: 0. CDR3 length: 15 amino acids. Germline V gives CDR1 MRHNA, CDR2 SNTAGT. The data stem from a study of cytomegalovirus exposure and HLA in healthy donors. Study findings and constraints: The authors confirmed in vitro that a few CMV-associated chains were specific for CMV antigens. The dataset shows that most TCR sequences were rare, while some public TCRs occurred in many donors. For cytomegalovirus status, the classifier reportedly gave diagnoses with high specificity and sensitivity.

Assay used: immunoSEQ multiplex PCR; TCRdb lists only in-frame clones, some missing. Found here are around 220,000 clones, around nine tenths of them singletons; the top ten hold around 3%. This clonotype was sampled from a woman aged 18 to 35 in good health and CMV-seronegative. The source material was PBMCs. J is TRBJ2-2 and V is TRBV6-4; TRBD2 aligns across 9 bases. The CDR3 sequence is CASSETSGNTGELFF. CDR3 sequence (DNA): TGTGCCAGCAGTGAGACTAGCGGGAACACCGGGGAGCTGTTTTTT.